This T cell receptor beta chain was obtained from a study of metastatic and nonmetastatic thyroid tumors (TCRdb year 2020). With respect to the entire study: The researchers compared repertoires between peripheral blood samples and tumor or nodule tissue samples from patients with malignant or benign thyroid disease.

The protocol used for the library was PCR. The sample was run on an Illumina HiSeq 4000. High-throughput sequencing was used to profile the CDR3 region of the TCR beta-chain in every patient. The source study handled its data this way. CDR3 differences across clinicopathological groups were used to build a classifier for discriminating distant-metastatic papillary thyroid cancer patients. The Shannon index was used to assess repertoire diversity, and the Morisita-Horn index was used to assess tumor-blood repertoire similarity. TCRdb's own reprocessing of the public reads used fastp at Q25 and MiXCR and kept productive beta chains. TCRdb, rather than the study authors, made the V and J calls. In this sample the table shows tens of thousands of clones, less than 20% of which occur a single time. 9% to 10% of the sample belongs to the ten largest clones. No patient had received any treatment before thyroid surgery. Using T-cell receptor beta sequencing, the study looked back at clinical samples from patients collected from the early 2010s to the late 2010s.

This clone occurred many times. Its specific antigen is unknown. No much larger clone exists at a distance of one base, and base qualities are not known. V drops 2 bases and J drops 5 bases, leaving 17 bases in between. The CDR3 spans 15 residues, from the cysteine through the phenylalanine. Here the CDR3 DNA is all that survives: 45 bases in frame from base 1. CDR1 and CDR2, per the germline V gene (reference sequence), are DFQATT and SNEGSKA. Here is what the overall study found, with its caveats: TCR beta diversity was reported as significantly higher in malignant tumors than in benign nodules, in both blood and tumor samples.

This chain joins TRBV20-1 to TRBJ2-3, and perhaps TRBD1 as D gene, on 5 matching bases. Source material: tumor tissue. The sequence came from a female donor with papillary thyroid cancer or a benign thyroid nodule (not recorded which). Some clones in this sample may be carry-over from other donors' samples. This receptor carries the CDR3 CSARSEAGWVDTQYF. The DNA reads as follows: TGCAGTGCTAGATCTGAGGCAGGGTGGGTAGATACGCAGTATTTT.